Each of the 19 T cell receptor beta chains below was sequenced from the same sample in a study of blood T cell repertoires in COVID-19. The data were produced by immunoSEQ multiplex PCR, yet TCRdb's version contains in-frame clones alone and is incomplete. The table includes some 70,000 clones, about four fifths detected once. The sample taken for sequencing was peripheral blood. The receptors were gathered from a woman between 65 and 79 years old with acute or convalescent COVID-19.

This clone was observed a single time. The CDR3, as DNA: TGTGCCAGCTCACCACCGGTTGGTAGCTCTGGAAACACCATATATTTT. Its translation: CASSPPVGSSGNTIYF. The chain joins TRBV18 to TRBJ1-3; no reliable D call. Germline-derived CDR1 and CDR2 are KGHSH and LQKENI. The CDR3 runs to 16 residues. Trimming shortened V by 0 bases and J by 0 bases, and 9 bases separated the two germline ends.

V is TRBV30 and J is TRBJ1-3; possibly TRBD1 for D (6 bases). The CDR3 loop spans 17 amino acids. The germline gives CDR1 GTSNPN, CDR2 SVGIG (reference sequence). Trimming stripped 4 bases from V and 0 bases from J, with 19 bases between. In DNA form, the CDR3 reads TGTGCCTGGACCCGAACCGGGACACTTTTCTCTGGAAACACCATATATTTT. This translates into CAWTRTGTLFSGNTIYF.

This clone was counted between two and nine times. The chain carries TRBV11-2 and TRBJ1-2; possible D gene TRBD1, 6 bases. Germline V gene data show CDR1 as SGHAT and CDR2 as FQNNGV. V dropped 5 bases and J dropped 0 bases, with 13 bases sitting between them. The CDR3 is 15 amino acids. CDR3 loop: CASSLMAGANYGYTF. In DNA form, the CDR3 reads TGTGCCAGCAGCCTAATGGCAGGGGCTAACTATGGCTACACCTTC. The full variable domain, completed using reference TRBV11-2 and TRBJ1-2, is EAGVAQSPRYKIIEKRQSVAFWCNPISGHATLYWYQQILGQGPKLLIQFQNNGVVDDSQLPKDRFSAERLKGVDSTLKIQPAKLEDSAVYLCASSLMAGANYGYTFGSGTRLTVV.

The J gene is TRBJ2-1, the V gene TRBV5-1, with TRBD2 matching over 10 bases. With 3 bases clipped from V and 7 bases from J, the junction kept 10 bases outside the gene matches. This CDR3 spans 16 amino acids. Germline-derived CDR1 and CDR2 are SGHRS and YFSETQ. Written as DNA, the CDR3 is TGCGCCAGCAGCTCGCCTCTAGCGGGAGTAGGTAATGAGCAGTTCTTC. The encoded protein is CASSSPLAGVGNEQFF.

This clone was detected ten times or more. This rearrangement joins TRBV4-3 to TRBJ1-6; 7 positions agree with TRBD1. CDR3 length equals 15 residues. Germline-derived CDR1 and CDR2 are LGHNA and YSLEER. V was pared by 0 bases and J by 9 bases, with 5 bases of the junction left unmatched. CDR3 region: CASSQDNRGGSPLHF. CDR3 bases: TGCGCCAGCAGCCAAGATAACAGGGGTGGTTCACCCCTCCACTTT.

The chain employs TRBV2 and TRBJ1-4, with D unresolved. The V and J ends lost 6 bases and 0 bases respectively, with 14 bases between them. This CDR3 is 16 amino acids long. The V gene's germline CDR1 is SNHLY and CDR2 FYNNEI. For the CDR3, the DNA is TGTGCCAGCAGGCGTGGAGGAGTTGCAACTAATGAAAAACTGTTTTTT. Encoded protein: CASRRGGVATNEKLFF.

This sequence joins TRBV19 and TRBJ1-2, with 7 bases matching TRBD1. Germline V gene sequence: CDR1 LNHDA, CDR2 SQIVND (reference sequence). V gave up 4 bases and J gave up 4 bases; unmatched junction bases: 6. The CDR3 totals 14 residues. The CDR3 nucleotides are TGTGCCAGTAGTACCGGGACAGATTTCTATGGCTACACCTTC. This gives the protein CASSTGTDFYGYTF.

This clone came up once. The genes are TRBV11-1 and TRBJ1-3; no clear D. CDR1 is SGHAT, CDR2 FQDESV, per germline (reference sequence). The CDR3 sequence is 16 residues long. V was cut by 5 bases and J by 0 bases, with 14 bases left in between. CDR3 region: CASSRRATHSGNTIYF. The CDR3 DNA reads TGTGCCAGCAGCCGGAGGGCTACCCACTCTGGAAACACCATATATTTT.

The chain combines TRBV18 with TRBJ1-1, with D tentatively TRBD1 (6 bases). The CDR3 has 18 residues. The V end was cut by 6 bases, the J end by 10 bases, with 33 bases between. CDR1 KGHSH and CDR2 LQKENI come from the germline V gene. CDR3 bases: TGTGCCAGCTCTCCCGGGGGGGCAGGGCTAGTGACGGATCGAGGAGCTTTCTTT. Its protein is CASSPGGAGLVTDRGAFF.

The J gene is TRBJ2-5, the V gene TRBV25-1, with D maybe TRBD2 (6 bases). The CDR3 is 15 residues long. CDR1 and CDR2 from the germline V gene are MGHDK and SYGVNS. Trimming cost V 4 bases and J 4 bases, with 16 bases left between them. The CDR3 coding sequence is TGTGCCAGCAGTGCCCCCGGACGGGGGACAGAGACCCAGTACTTC. Its translation is CASSAPGRGTETQYF.

The chain employs TRBV7-9 and TRBJ2-2; the D is unclear. The V and J ends lost 1 base and 7 bases respectively, with 10 bases between them. This CDR3 is 14 amino acids long. Germline assignment: CDR1 SEHNR and CDR2 FQNEAQ (reference sequence). CDR3 loop: CASSLVSDGGELFF. CDR3 coding DNA: TGTGCCAGCAGCTTAGTAAGCGACGGCGGGGAGCTGTTTTTT.

The chain has TRBV18 and TRBJ1-5; 8 nucleotides align to TRBD1. Germline assignment: CDR1 KGHSH and CDR2 LQKENI. With 6 bases clipped from V and 3 bases from J, the junction kept 4 bases outside the gene matches. The CDR3 is made up of 14 amino acids. The DNA of the CDR3 is TGTGCCAGCTCCTGGGACAGGTTCAATCAGCCCCAGCATTTT. It specifies CASSWDRFNQPQHF.

In nucleotides, the CDR3 is TGTGCCAGCTACAGCACAGGGGTTTACTACGAGCAGTACTTC. It codes for CASYSTGVYYEQYF. This rearrangement joins TRBV28 to TRBJ2-7; 7 bases line up with TRBD1. The CDR3 runs to 14 residues. Germline values: CDR1 MDHEN, CDR2 SYDVKM. J gave up 3 bases and V 8 bases, and 10 bases lay outside the gene matches. Filled out from reference TRBV28 and TRBJ2-7, the complete variable domain reads DVKVTQSSRYLVKRTGEKVFLECVQDMDHENMFWYRQDPGLGLRLIYFSYDVKMKEKGDIPEGYSVSREKKERFSLILESASTNQTSMYLCASYSTGVYYEQYFGPGTRLTVT.

In this sample, this clone turned up once. The chain uses TRBV5-1 and TRBJ2-5, with 8 bases lining up with TRBD1. Per the germline V gene, CDR1 is SGHRS and CDR2 is YFSETQ. V was pared by 4 bases and J by 4 bases, with 6 bases of the junction left unmatched. There are 14 residues in the CDR3. The CDR3 region is CASSRAQGAETQYF. The CDR3 DNA follows: TGCGCCAGCAGCCGGGCTCAGGGGGCAGAGACCCAGTACTTC.

The genes are TRBV13 and TRBJ2-3, with 7 bases lining up with TRBD2. V lost 6 bases to trimming and J lost 2 bases; unmatched junction nucleotides: 8. Germline V gene lookup returns CDR1 PRHDT and CDR2 FYEKMQ (reference sequence). There are 15 residues in the CDR3. The CDR3 DNA is TGTGCCAGCAGATCCTCCCGGGACTACACAGATACGCAGTATTTT. This encodes CASRSSRDYTDTQYF.

V is TRBV2 and J is TRBJ1-5; D gene unclear. CDR1 and CDR2 (germline): SNHLY, FYNNEI. Trimming cost V 5 bases and J 4 bases, with 9 bases left between them. The CDR3 is made up of 13 amino acids. CDR3 sequence reads: CASSSRSNQPQHF. The DNA of the CDR3 is TGTGCCAGCAGTTCGAGGAGTAATCAGCCCCAGCATTTT.

This sequence joins TRBV6-5 and TRBJ1-3; TRBD1 might be the D (5 bases). CDR1 is MNHEY, CDR2 SVGAGI, per germline. The V end lost 9 bases, the J end lost 4 bases, and 13 bases lay between the germline ends. The CDR3 spans 13 residues. DNA of the CDR3: TGTGCCAGTTCTCGGGGGTCAGGAAACACCATATATTTT. Protein product: CASSRGSGNTIYF.

V gene TRBV4-1 combines with J gene TRBJ2-3; 12 bases match TRBD2. The germline V gene encodes CDR1 MGHRA and CDR2 YSYEKL. The CDR3 has 17 amino acids. With 4 bases clipped from V and 3 bases from J, the junction kept 8 bases outside the gene matches. The CDR3 protein is CASSPVRTSGVTDTQYF. The CDR3 DNA is TGCGCCAGCAGCCCCGTCAGGACTAGCGGGGTGACAGATACGCAGTATTTT.

CDR3 sequence: CSVTGTSGYSDTQYF. The CDR3, as DNA: TGCAGCGTGACTGGGACTAGCGGGTACTCAGATACGCAGTATTTT. The J gene is TRBJ2-3, the V gene TRBV29-1; the match to TRBD2 covers 12 bases. The CDR3 is 15 amino acids. CDR1 and CDR2 from the germline V gene are SQVTM and ANQGSEA. The junction had 8 bases not matched to a gene; V was cut back by 6 bases and J by 4 bases.